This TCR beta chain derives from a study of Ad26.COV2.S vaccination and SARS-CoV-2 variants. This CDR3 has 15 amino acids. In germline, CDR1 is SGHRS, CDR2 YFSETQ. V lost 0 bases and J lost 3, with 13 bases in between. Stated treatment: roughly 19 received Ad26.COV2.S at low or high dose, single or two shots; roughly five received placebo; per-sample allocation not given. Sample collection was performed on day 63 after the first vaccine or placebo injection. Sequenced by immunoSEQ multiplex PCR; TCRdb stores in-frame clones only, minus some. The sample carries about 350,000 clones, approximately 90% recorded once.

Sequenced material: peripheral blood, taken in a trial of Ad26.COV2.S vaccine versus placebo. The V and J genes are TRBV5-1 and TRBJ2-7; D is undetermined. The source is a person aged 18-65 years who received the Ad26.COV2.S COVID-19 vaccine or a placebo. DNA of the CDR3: TGCGCCAGCAGCTTGGTAGGGCCGACGGACTACGAGCAGTACTTC. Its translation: CASSLVGPTDYEQYF.